This T cell receptor beta chain emerged from a study of blood T cells in healthy people across ages. Through a sample-barcoded 5' primer and a J-beta primer mix, a second PCR was run for roughly 6 to 11 cycles. A template-switch adaptor with 12 random nucleotides tagged each cDNA molecule. One entry per CDR3 protein, called by TCRdb with MiXCR from the 5' RACE reads. The sample records 650,000 to 1,000,000 distinct CDR3 sequences, 35% to 40% being singletons. Whole-study findings and limits: Per million T cells, the diversity of TCR beta decreased roughly linearly as age advanced. No one knew whether donors had CMV, which possibly confounded expanded clonotype changes.

Germline V gives CDR1 SGHAT, CDR2 FQNNGV. This CDR3 is 15 amino acids long. Deletions cut 1 base from V and 1 base from J, with 8 bases between. Of note for this clonotype: Antigen specificity is unknown.

The sequenced sample consisted of blood. The chain is built from TRBV11-2 and TRBJ1-5, with no clear D. The TCR was taken from a man younger than 35 in good health. The CDR3 is CASSLGGKSNQPQHF. Written as DNA, the CDR3 is TGTGCCAGCAGCTTAGGCGGGAAGAGCAATCAGCCCCAGCATTTT.